This TCR beta chain was sequenced during a study of T cell responses to AZD1222 COVID-19 vaccine. The wider study: Pooling was applied to second doses at about 4 or about 12 weeks.

Sequenced by immunoSEQ multiplex PCR; TCRdb stores in-frame clones only, minus some. The repertoire consists of 75,000 to 95,000 clones, with roughly 84% occurring once and the leading ten covering approximately 21%. As regards this clone: What it binds is unknown.

Whole-study findings and limits: Among AZD1222 vaccinees, only six were seropositive at baseline. When two AZD1222 doses had been given, Spike-specific TCR breadth and depth rose.

With V trimmed by 4 bases and J by 0 bases, 9 bases remained unmatched. The CDR3 spans 17 residues. The germline V gene has CDR1 SGHRS and CDR2 YFSETQ. The chain is built from TRBV5-1 and TRBJ1-3; 8 positions match TRBD1. This TCR came from an adult in good health. The specimen comprised peripheral blood, sampled on day 0 of AZD1222 vaccination. The CDR3 is CASSQIPGQASGNTIYF. In DNA, the CDR3 is TGCGCCAGCAGCCAGATCCCGGGACAGGCCTCTGGAAACACCATATATTTT.